This TCR beta chain was recovered during a study of T cell changes during pregnancy in multiple sclerosis. V shed 2 bases, J shed 6 bases, and the junction held 3 bases outside the gene matches. The V gene's germline CDR1 is MNHEY and CDR2 SMNVEV (reference sequence). The CDR3 spans 13 residues. Profiled with immunoSEQ multiplex PCR; TCRdb holds only in-frame clones, not every one. Of 84,000 or so clones listed, around 94% are singletons. The TCR sequence derives from a female donor with multiple sclerosis, enrolled in a pregnancy study. Sequencing was performed on peripheral blood, taken in the third trimester of pregnancy. The chain uses TRBV27 and TRBJ1-1; 7 bases line up with TRBD1. CDR3 in DNA: TGTGCCAGCAGTTTAATTGGACAGGCTGAAGCTTTCTTT. This gives the protein CASSLIGQAEAFF.